Below, 30 T cell receptor beta chains from the same sample are listed, as sequenced in a study of metastatic and nonmetastatic thyroid tumors. The entire patient cohort was treatment-naive prior to thyroid surgery. TCRdb used MiXCR to call clones anew from the PCR reads. There are tens of thousands of clones in the sample; roughly 31% occur only once, and 9.9% lies in the top ten. Sequencing used blood. The receptors come from a male donor with papillary thyroid cancer or a benign thyroid nodule (not recorded which). Some clones in this sample may be carry-over from other donors' samples.

This clone was recorded many times. This chain connects TRBV19 to TRBJ2-5; D not resolved. The length of the CDR3 is 13 residues. Germline loops: CDR1 LNHDA, CDR2 SQIVND (reference sequence). V lost 0 bases to trimming and J lost 4 bases, with 6 bases between them. In DNA form, the CDR3 reads TGTGCCAGTAGTATAGAGTCGGGAGAGACCCAGTACTTC. Amino acid sequence: CASSIESGETQYF. The full variable domain, in which reference TRBV19 and TRBJ2-5 provide the parts outside the CDR3, is DGGITQSPKYLFRKEGQNVTLSCEQNLNHDAMYWYRQDPGQGLRLIYYSQIVNDFQKGDIAEGYSVSREKKESFPLTVTSAQKNPTAFYLCASSIESGETQYFGPGTRLLVL.

This clone occurred many times. V usage is TRBV20-1 and J usage is TRBJ2-1; TRBD2 matches 13 bases. The CDR3 has 17 residues. V gave up 4 bases and J gave up 8 bases; unmatched junction bases: 14. CDR1 DFQATT and CDR2 SNEGSKA come from the germline V gene (reference sequence). CDR3 sequence reads: CSATGTSGAKLRYEQFF. The CDR3 nucleotides read TGCAGTGCTACCGGGACTAGCGGGGCCAAGTTGCGCTATGAGCAGTTCTTC.

In its sample, this clone was seen a few times. The gene calls are TRBV6-1 and TRBJ1-2; 8 bases align to TRBD1. Germline lookup yields CDR1 MNHNS and CDR2 SASEGT. The CDR3 is made up of 15 amino acids. V shed 7 bases, J shed 0 bases, and the junction held 7 bases outside the gene matches. The CDR3 reads CASTTGQAANYGYTF. The CDR3 coding sequence is TGTGCCAGCACCACGGGACAGGCTGCTAACTATGGCTACACCTTC.

This clone was picked up many times. This chain joins TRBV7-6 and TRBJ1-2; 7 bases are a match to TRBD1. With V trimmed by 4 bases and J by 8 bases, 13 bases remained unmatched. Germline V gene lookup returns CDR1 SGHVS and CDR2 FNYEAQ. The CDR3 contains 15 residues. The CDR3 loop reads CASSSAPGQLLGYTF. The CDR3 bases are TGTGCCAGCAGCTCTGCGCCGGGACAGCTTTTGGGCTACACCTTC. The entire variable domain, with the rest obtained from reference TRBV7-6 and TRBJ1-2, is as follows: GAGVSQSPRYKVTKRGQDVALRCDPISGHVSLYWYRQALGQGPEFLTYFNYEAQQDKSGLPNDRFSAERPEGSISTLTIQRTEQRDSAMYRCASSSAPGQLLGYTFGSGTRLTVV.

The gene calls are TRBV20-1 and TRBJ2-7, with TRBD1 identical over 8 bases. Germline V gene sequence: CDR1 DFQATT, CDR2 SNEGSKA (reference sequence). Trimming cost V 1 base and J 6 bases; bases outside gene matches: 14. This CDR3 has 16 residues. The CDR3 coding sequence is TGCAGTGCTAGAGGCGGCCTGAGAGGACAGGGCGGCGAGCAGTACTTC. Its translation is CSARGGLRGQGGEQYF.

This clone was found many times. The V and J genes are TRBV10-3 and TRBJ2-7, with a tentative D call TRBD1 (5 bases). V lost 2 bases to trimming and J lost 1 base, with 6 bases between them. The CDR3 runs 13 residues. Germline values: CDR1 ENHRY, CDR2 SYGVKD. Written as DNA, the CDR3 is TGTGCCATCAGTGAGGGACAATCCTACGAGCAGTACTTC. Its translation is CAISEGQSYEQYF.

In DNA, the CDR3 is TGCAGTGCTAGAGATTCCCCTAGCGGATACGAGCAGTACTTC. Translated, it gives CSARDSPSGYEQYF. The V and J genes are TRBV20-1 and TRBJ2-7; 7 bases are a match to TRBD2. Germline values: CDR1 DFQATT, CDR2 SNEGSKA (reference sequence). This CDR3 is 14 amino acids long. The junction had 6 bases not matched to a gene; V was cut back by 0 bases and J by 4 bases.

This clone was picked up a small number of times. The chain couples TRBV6-2 or TRBV6-3 to TRBJ1-6; D not certain. This CDR3 has 14 amino acids. CDR1 MNHEY and CDR2 SVGEGT come from the germline V gene. V was clipped by 6 bases and J by 10 bases, with 16 bases between them. The CDR3: CASSPGEVSSPLHF. CDR3 bases: TGTGCCAGCAGCCCCGGGGAAGTCTCGTCACCCCTCCACTTT.

This chain's CDR3 is CSARAAVFQETQYF. The CDR3 coding sequence is TGCAGTGCTAGAGCGGCGGTATTCCAAGAGACCCAGTACTTC. V and J are TRBV20-1 and TRBJ2-5; D gene unclear. Per the germline V gene, CDR1 is DFQATT and CDR2 is SNEGSKA (reference sequence). Trimming removed 1 base from V and 1 base from J, with 10 bases in between. The CDR3 has 14 amino acids.

CDR3 sequence reads: CASIDGTSGGADTQYF. The DNA for the CDR3 is TGTGCCAGCATTGATGGGACTAGCGGCGGGGCAGATACGCAGTATTTT. V is TRBV6-1 and J is TRBJ2-3, with 11 bases identical to TRBD2. The germline CDR1 and CDR2 sequences are MNHNS and SASEGT. V dropped 7 bases and J dropped 4; count of bases not matched to a gene: 10. This CDR3 spans 16 amino acids.

This clone has at least ten counts. The chain couples TRBV3-1 to TRBJ1-1; the match to TRBD1 covers 7 bases. CDR3 length: 14 amino acids. Germline lookup yields CDR1 LGHDT and CDR2 YNNKEL (reference sequence). V was pared by 5 bases and J by 3 bases, with 6 bases of the junction left unmatched. CDR3 protein: CASSVTGRDTEAFF. Here the CDR3 DNA reads TGTGCCAGCAGCGTGACAGGGAGGGACACTGAAGCTTTCTTT.

Note on this clone: Germline is not matched at one junction end, which may reflect a read error. This chain uses TRBV2 with TRBJ2-3; 9 nucleotides align to TRBD2. Germline values: CDR1 SNHLY, CDR2 FYNNEI. The CDR3 is made up of 13 amino acids. CDR3 sequence reads: CASRASGADTHFF. CDR3 DNA: TGTGCCAGCAGGGCTAGCGGGGCAGATACGCATTTTTTT. Filled out from reference TRBV2 and TRBJ2-3, the complete variable domain reads EPEVTQTPSHQVTQMGQEVILRCVPISNHLYFYWYRQILGQKVEFLVSFYNNEISEKSEIFDDQFSVERPDGSNFTLKIRSTKLEDSAMYFCASRASGADTHFFGPGTRLTVL.

The rearrangement joins TRBV20-1 to TRBJ2-3; TRBD2 matches 10 bases. The CDR3 covers 14 residues. The trim removed 6 bases at V and 6 bases at J, leaving 9 bases unmatched. Germline V gene sequence: CDR1 DFQATT, CDR2 SNEGSKA (reference sequence). The CDR3 loop reads CSALSSGGVDTQYF. DNA for the CDR3: TGCAGTGCCTTGTCTAGCGGGGGCGTTGATACGCAGTATTTT.

This clone was seen repeatedly, ten times or more. The chain couples TRBV5-1 to TRBJ2-3; 9 bases line up with TRBD1. V was clipped by 2 bases and J by 7 bases; unmatched bases: 8. The CDR3 extends over 15 amino acids. CDR1 and CDR2 from the germline V gene are SGHRS and YFSETQ. The CDR3 DNA reads TGCGCCAGCAGCTTATACGGACAGGGGCAAAATACGCAGTATTTT. Its protein is CASSLYGQGQNTQYF.

The chain combines TRBV5-4 with TRBJ1-1; 9 positions agree with TRBD1. The germline CDR1 and CDR2 sequences are SGHNT and YYREEE (reference sequence). Trimming took 3 bases from V and 1 from J; bases not matched to a gene: 1. The CDR3 covers 14 residues. The CDR3 nucleotides are TGTGCCAGCAGCTCGGGACAGGGGAACACTGAAGCTTTCTTT. This sequence encodes CASSSGQGNTEAFF.

This clone has just a few counts. The J gene is TRBJ2-7, the V gene TRBV20-1, with D possibly being TRBD1 (5 bases). CDR1 DFQATT and CDR2 SNEGSKA come from the germline V gene (reference sequence). The CDR3 contains 12 residues. The V and J ends lost 8 bases and 3 bases respectively, with 14 bases between them. This CDR3 reads CSKTDISYEQYF. As DNA, the CDR3 is TGCAGTAAAACGGACATTAGCTACGAGCAGTACTTC.

This clone is labeled medium-sized (0.01 to 0.1%). Distinct nucleotide sequences in the sample also encode this CDR3. V usage is TRBV28 and J usage is TRBJ1-2, with D possibly TRBD1 on 5 matching bases. V shed 2 bases and J shed 2 bases, with 6 bases lying between them. This CDR3 is 13 amino acids long. CDR1 is MDHEN, CDR2 SYDVKM, per germline. The CDR3 coding sequence is TGTGCCAGCAGTTTAAGGGGAAACTATGGCTACACCTTC. It yields the protein CASSLRGNYGYTF.

About this clone: This sample also contains other DNA sequences that code for the same CDR3. V and J are TRBV12-3 or TRBV12-4 and TRBJ2-7, with a tentative D call TRBD1 (6 bases). The CDR3 is 14 residues long. V shed 9 bases and J shed 4 bases, with 19 bases lying between them. Here the CDR3 reads CASGRQAGIYEQYF. The DNA for the CDR3 is TGTGCCAGTGGTCGACAGGCTGGAATTTACGAGCAGTACTTC.

This clone appeared a single time. Germline is not matched at one junction end, which may reflect a read error. The genes are TRBV6-5 and TRBJ1-4, with D perhaps matching TRBD1 (5 bases). The length of the CDR3 is 15 residues. Germline CDR1 and CDR2: MNHEY and SVGAGI. CDR3 loop: CASSYSGAWYEKLLF. The DNA for the CDR3 is TGTGCCAGCAGTTACAGCGGGGCCTGGTATGAAAAACTGCTTTTT.

The chain has TRBV12-3 or TRBV12-4 and TRBJ2-7, with D tentatively TRBD1 (5 bases). CDR3 length: 14 amino acids. The V and J ends lost 4 bases and 3 bases respectively, with 13 bases between them. CDR3 bases: TGTGCCAGCAGTTCAGGGTGCTCCAGCTACGAGCAGTACTTC. Its protein is CASSSGCSSYEQYF.

In this sample, this clone turned up many times. DNA for the CDR3: TGTGCCAGCAGCCCCTCGGAGGTCCATGAGCAGTTCTTC. Translating gives CASSPSEVHEQFF. The chain carries TRBV7-8 and TRBJ2-1; D is perhaps TRBD2 (5 bases). This CDR3 region has 13 residues. With 5 bases removed from V and 8 bases from J, the gap between germline ends came to 13 bases. The germline V gene encodes CDR1 SGHVS and CDR2 FQNEAQ.

About this clone itself: The sample carries other DNA sequences with the same CDR3. The V call is TRBV12-3 or TRBV12-4, the J call TRBJ1-1; tentatively, D is TRBD1 (5 bases). V dropped 7 bases and J dropped 0 bases, with 15 bases sitting between them. The CDR3 is 15 residues long. The CDR3 reads CASIPRGAVNTEAFF. CDR3 nucleotides: TGTGCCAGCATCCCTAGGGGTGCGGTGAACACTGAAGCTTTCTTT.

Points on this clone: The CDR3 does not close with the conserved phenylalanine or tryptophan, likely indicating a read error. V gene TRBV5-1 combines with J gene TRBJ2-3; 9 positions match TRBD2. This CDR3 has 16 residues. V was pared by 1 base and J by 1 base, with 4 bases of the junction left unmatched. Germline V gene sequence: CDR1 SGHRS, CDR2 YFSETQ. The CDR3 bases are TGCGCCAGCAGCTTGCTAGCGGGATTACGCACAGATACGCAGTATTCT. It is translated as CASSLLAGLRTDTQYS.

Points on this clone: The sample contains more than one DNA sequence encoding this CDR3. The rearrangement links TRBV7-2 to TRBJ2-1; no clear D gene. V was shortened by 1 base and J by 10 bases, with 14 bases between the two germline ends. CDR1 is SGHTA and CDR2 is FQGNSA in the germline V gene. The CDR3 is made up of 14 amino acids. CDR3 residues: CASSLGNRLNEQFF. The CDR3 DNA reads TGTGCCAGCAGCTTAGGGAACCGGCTCAACGAGCAGTTCTTC.

This clone was observed many times. The junction and the germline gene differ at one end; a read error may be behind it. This chain links TRBV2 with TRBJ2-1, with D perhaps matching TRBD1 (5 bases). Germline values: CDR1 SNHLY, CDR2 FYNNEI. The CDR3 contains 12 residues. CDR3 DNA: TGTGCCAGCAGCGAAGGGGCCTGGGAGCAGTTCTTC. This gives the protein CASSEGAWEQFF.

This clone was counted many times. The junction shows a germline mismatch at one end, possibly a read error. The chain is built from TRBV28 and TRBJ2-7, with 9 positions matching TRBD1. This CDR3 contains 16 residues. Germline V gene lookup returns CDR1 MDHEN and CDR2 SYDVKM. The CDR3 bases are TGTGCCAGCAGATTATCTCCGGGACAGGGCTTCTACGAGCAGTACTTC. Translation gives CASRLSPGQGFYEQYF.

At least ten counts were recorded for this clone. The gene calls are TRBV24-1 and TRBJ2-7; either TRBD1 or TRBD2 may supply D (5 bases each). CDR3 size: 13 residues. Deletions cut 4 bases from V and 9 bases from J, with 15 bases between. The germline V gene encodes CDR1 KGHDR and CDR2 SFDVKD. The CDR3 region has the DNA TGTGCCACCAGTGACCGGGACCCCGCAGGGCAGTACTTC. It translates to CATSDRDPAGQYF.

This clone was picked up a small number of times. The junction shows a germline mismatch at one end, possibly a read error. The chain uses TRBV6-1 and TRBJ1-2, with D hard to call. Germline CDR1 is MNHNS and CDR2 is SASEGT. The length of the CDR3 is 12 residues. For the CDR3, the DNA is TGTGCCAGTGGGGTACTCTTCTATGCCTACACCTTC. It codes for CASGVLFYAYTF.

CDR3 in DNA: TGCGCCAGCAGCTTGGCCTACAAAGGTACGGAAAAACTGTTTTTT. It encodes CASSLAYKGTEKLFF. The gene calls are TRBV5-1 and TRBJ1-4; D not resolved. CDR3 length: 15 residues. V lost 0 bases to trimming and J lost 8 bases, with 14 bases between them. The germline V gene has CDR1 SGHRS and CDR2 YFSETQ.

Details on this clone: Germline and junction disagree at one end, which may indicate a read error. The chain combines TRBV7-6 with TRBJ2-7, with a possible D match to TRBD2 (6 bases). CDR3 length: 15 residues. Germline loops: CDR1 SGHVS, CDR2 FNYEAQ. CDR3 in DNA: TGTGCCAGCAGCCGGGAAGGAGGGGTCGCCTACGACCAGTACTTC. Translation gives CASSREGGVAYDQYF.